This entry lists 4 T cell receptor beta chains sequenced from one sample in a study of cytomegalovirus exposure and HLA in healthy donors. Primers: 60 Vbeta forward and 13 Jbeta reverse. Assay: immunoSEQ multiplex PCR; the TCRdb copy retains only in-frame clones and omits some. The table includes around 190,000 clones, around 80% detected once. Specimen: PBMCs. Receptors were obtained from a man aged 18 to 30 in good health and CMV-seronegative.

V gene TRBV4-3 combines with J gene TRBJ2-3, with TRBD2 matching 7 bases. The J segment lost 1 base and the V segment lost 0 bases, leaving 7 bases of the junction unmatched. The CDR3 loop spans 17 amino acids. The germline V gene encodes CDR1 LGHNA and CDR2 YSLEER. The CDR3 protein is CASSQDPSGKGTDTQYF. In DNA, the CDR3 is TGCGCCAGCAGCCAAGATCCAAGCGGGAAGGGCACAGATACGCAGTATTTT.

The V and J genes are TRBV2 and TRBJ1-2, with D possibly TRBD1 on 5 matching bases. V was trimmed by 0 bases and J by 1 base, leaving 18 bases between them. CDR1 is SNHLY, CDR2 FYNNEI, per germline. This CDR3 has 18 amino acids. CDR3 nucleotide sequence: TGTGCCAGCAGTGAAGCATGGGGCAGGGCCGATTTTAACTATGGCTACACCTTC. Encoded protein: CASSEAWGRADFNYGYTF. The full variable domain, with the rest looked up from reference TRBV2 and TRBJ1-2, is EPEVTQTPSHQVTQMGQEVILRCVPISNHLYFYWYRQILGQKVEFLVSFYNNEISEKSEIFDDQFSVERPDGSNFTLKIRSTKLEDSAMYFCASSEAWGRADFNYGYTFGSGTRLTVV.

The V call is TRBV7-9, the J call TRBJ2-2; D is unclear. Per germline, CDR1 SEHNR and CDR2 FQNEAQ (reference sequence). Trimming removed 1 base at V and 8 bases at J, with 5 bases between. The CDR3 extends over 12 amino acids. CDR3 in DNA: TGTGCCAGCAGCTTAGATTCGGGGGAGCTGTTTTTT. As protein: CASSLDSGELFF.

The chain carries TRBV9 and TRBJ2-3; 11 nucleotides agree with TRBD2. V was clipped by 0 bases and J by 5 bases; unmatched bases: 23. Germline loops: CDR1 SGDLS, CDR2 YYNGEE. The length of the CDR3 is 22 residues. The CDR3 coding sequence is TGTGCCAGCAGCGTAGCTATAGGGACAACTGGAACTAGCGGGGGAAGGGGAGATACGCAGTATTTT. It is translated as CASSVAIGTTGTSGGRGDTQYF.